This T cell receptor (beta chain) was documented in a study of blood T cells in healthy people across ages. A J-beta primer mix and a sample-barcoded 5' primer were used in a second PCR of roughly 6 to 11 cycles. TCRdb re-called the 5' RACE reads through MiXCR, storing one row per CDR3 protein. The sample lists 1.5 million to 2 million distinct CDR3 sequences; about 28% were seen once. The CDR3 runs to 14 residues. The chain is built from TRBV12-3 or TRBV12-4 and TRBJ2-7; 9 bases fit TRBD1. TRBJ2-5 explains the end of the DNA better; the J call may be wrong. The clonotype was recovered from a woman in her 30s in good health. Sequencing was done on a sample of blood. CDR3 amino acids: CASRIQGAGETQYF. The CDR3 DNA reads TGTGCCAGCAGAATACAGGGGGCGGGTGAGACCCAGTACTTC.